Below, 23 T cell receptor beta chains from the same sample are listed, as sequenced in a study of blood T cell repertoires in COVID-19 (dated by TCRdb to the early 2020s). Library creation used the immunoSEQ multiplex PCR assay. Held by TCRdb, this immuneACCESS table contains in-frame sequences only and omits some clones. Under half of the omission traces to an unresolved V gene where checked; the cause of the rest is unknown. Across this sample there are around 190,000 clones, with about four fifths seen only once. The ten largest clones take up around 8% of the sample. Sequencing was performed on peripheral blood. Receptors were obtained from a woman in her 70s with COVID-19, enrolled during active disease.

The chain uses TRBV5-1 and TRBJ1-3; D is unclear. V was shortened by 5 bases and J by 4 bases, with 28 bases between the two germline ends. There are 19 residues in the CDR3. CDR1 and CDR2 from the germline V gene are SGHRS and YFSETQ. The CDR3 loop is CASSPLGRPRSGEGNTIYF. The CDR3 nucleotides are TGCGCCAGCAGTCCCCTCGGCCGTCCGCGTAGTGGAGAAGGAAACACCATATATTTT.

For the CDR3, the DNA is TGTGCCAGTAGTATTGAAGGGGGCTCTTACAATGAGCAGTTCTTC. This sequence encodes CASSIEGGSYNEQFF. The rearrangement links TRBV19 to TRBJ2-1; TRBD1 matches at 7 bases. Trimming at V came to 3 bases and at J to 4 bases, leaving 6 bases not matched to a gene. Germline loops: CDR1 LNHDA, CDR2 SQIVND (reference sequence). This CDR3 contains 15 residues.

This clone was recorded only once. Other DNA sequences of this sample code for an identical CDR3. The chain carries TRBV5-1 and TRBJ1-2, with a tentative D call TRBD1 (5 bases). Germline V gene data show CDR1 as SGHRS and CDR2 as YFSETQ. The CDR3 runs 14 residues. Trimming pared 0 bases from V and 2 bases from J, leaving 8 bases between. CDR3 sequence: CASSLDGGNYGYTF. CDR3 bases: TGCGCCAGCAGCTTGGACGGGGGGAACTATGGCTACACCTTC. The whole variable domain, remainder taken from reference TRBV5-1 and TRBJ1-2, is KAGVTQTPRYLIKTRGQQVTLSCSPISGHRSVSWYQQTPGQGLQFLFEYFSETQRNKGNFPGRFSGRQFSNSRSEMNVSTLELGDSALYLCASSLDGGNYGYTFGSGTRLTVV.

The gene calls are TRBV28 and TRBJ2-7; the match to TRBD1 covers 10 bases. V gave up 7 bases and J gave up 6 bases; unmatched junction bases: 9. This CDR3 has 14 residues. CDR1 and CDR2 from the germline V gene are MDHEN and SYDVKM. The CDR3 spells CASKRQGALGEQYF. In nucleotides, the CDR3 is TGTGCCAGCAAGAGACAGGGGGCTCTTGGCGAGCAGTACTTC.

The chain links TRBV14 to TRBJ2-3; 7 bases are shared with TRBD2. V lost 4 bases and J lost 4; bases outside the gene matches: 11. This CDR3 region has 16 residues. The V gene's germline CDR1 is SGHDN and CDR2 FVKESK. The DNA of the CDR3 is TGTGCCAGCAGCCTCTCAATGGGGGGGAACCCAGATACGCAGTATTTT. Translated: CASSLSMGGNPDTQYF.

V is TRBV7-2 and J is TRBJ2-7; possible D gene TRBD2, 5 bases. The V gene's germline CDR1 is SGHTA and CDR2 FQGNSA. The CDR3 sequence is 13 residues long. V lost 3 bases, J lost 6 bases, and 12 bases lay in between. Here the CDR3 DNA reads TGTGCCAGCAGCTTCTCCGGGGTAAGCGAGCAGTACTTC. Its translation: CASSFSGVSEQYF.

The V and J genes are TRBV11-3 and TRBJ1-3, with D possibly matching TRBD1 (6 bases). The CDR3 length is 13 residues. V was cut by 6 bases and J by 4 bases, with 10 bases left in between. The germline V gene encodes CDR1 SGHNT and CDR2 YENEEA. The CDR3 region is CASSIRGGNTIYF. In DNA form, the CDR3 reads TGTGCCAGCAGTATCAGGGGCGGAAACACCATATATTTT.

J is TRBJ1-1 and V is TRBV18; D is unresolved. Trimming cost V 5 bases and J 3 bases, with 13 bases left between them. CDR3 length: 14 amino acids. From germline, CDR1 is KGHSH and CDR2 LQKENI. The CDR3 DNA follows: TGTGCCAGCTCAGCGACTCGGGTGGACACTGAAGCTTTCTTT. Translated: CASSATRVDTEAFF. Drawing the rest from reference TRBV18 and TRBJ1-1, the complete variable domain is NAGVMQNPRHLVRRRGQEARLRCSPMKGHSHVYWYRQLPEEGLKFMVYLQKENIIDESGMPKERFSAEFPKEGPSILRIQQVVRGDSAAYFCASSATRVDTEAFFGQGTRLTVV.

The rearrangement uses TRBV18 and TRBJ2-2; 10 nucleotides align to TRBD1. Germline CDR1 reads KGHSH; CDR2 reads LQKENI. This CDR3 has 16 residues. V lost 2 bases to trimming and J lost 5 bases; unmatched junction nucleotides: 5. The DNA for the CDR3 is TGTGCCAGCTCACCAAGCGGGACAGGGGTGACCGGGGAGCTGTTTTTT. It codes for CASSPSGTGVTGELFF.

This chain uses TRBV7-9 with TRBJ2-7; D is possibly TRBD2 (5 bases). CDR1 is SEHNR and CDR2 is FQNEAQ in the germline V gene (reference sequence). The length of the CDR3 is 14 residues. Deletions cut 1 base from V and 5 bases from J, with 12 bases between. As DNA, the CDR3 is TGTGCCAGCAGCTTAGGGGCACTAGGTCACGAGCAGTACTTC. Amino acids: CASSLGALGHEQYF. The full variable domain, completed using reference TRBV7-9 and TRBJ2-7, is DTGVSQNPRHKITKRGQNVTFRCDPISEHNRLYWYRQTLGQGPEFLTYFQNEAQLEKSRLLSDRFSAERPKGSFSTLEIQRTEQGDSAMYLCASSLGALGHEQYFGPGTRLTVT.

The V and J genes are TRBV6-2 or TRBV6-3 and TRBJ2-5; TRBD2 matches at 7 bases. The length of the CDR3 is 13 residues. Germline V lookup: CDR1 MNHEY, CDR2 SVGEGT. Germline trimming cut 2 bases from V and 5 bases from J; bases unmatched to any gene: 2. The CDR3 DNA reads as TGTGCCAGCAGTTACGTGGGGGGGGAGACCCAGTACTTC. Its protein product is CASSYVGGETQYF.

The count of this clone is one. The chain joins TRBV6-6 to TRBJ2-7; D possibly corresponds to TRBD1 (7 bases). CDR3 length: 14 residues. The germline V gene has CDR1 MNHNY and CDR2 SVGAGI (reference sequence). Trimming removed 2 bases at V and 2 bases at J, with 10 bases between. Written as DNA, the CDR3 is TGTGCCAGCAGTTACGGGGGGACAGCCTACGAGCAGTACTTC. It translates to CASSYGGTAYEQYF.

J is TRBJ2-2 and V is TRBV7-2; the match to TRBD2 covers 8 bases. The CDR3 is 16 residues long. Germline V gives CDR1 SGHTA, CDR2 FQGNSA. Trimming cost V 4 bases and J 1 base; bases outside gene matches: 5. The CDR3 DNA follows: TGTGCCAGCAGCTCGGGACTAGTGAGGAACACCGGGGAGCTGTTTTTT. Translation gives CASSSGLVRNTGELFF.

The chain is built from TRBV11-2 and TRBJ2-1, with 7 bases lining up with TRBD1. The V and J ends lost 5 bases and 5 bases, in that order; junction bases with no gene match: 12. Germline-derived CDR1 and CDR2 are SGHAT and FQNNGV. This CDR3 has 16 residues. This CDR3 reads CASSQGVRRGDNEQFF. The CDR3 DNA is TGTGCCAGCAGCCAGGGGGTCCGAAGGGGCGACAATGAGCAGTTCTTC.

This chain uses TRBV7-9 with TRBJ1-1; D not resolved. This CDR3 is built from 14 residues. Germline values: CDR1 SEHNR, CDR2 FQNEAQ (reference sequence). Trimming shortened V by 11 bases and J by 3 bases, and 19 bases separated the two germline ends. CDR3 nucleotides: TGTGCCTCTTCGGTCCCCGTTCGGGACACTGAAGCTTTCTTT. It translates to CASSVPVRDTEAFF.

V and J are TRBV19 and TRBJ2-1; 7 nucleotides match TRBD1. CDR3 length: 18 residues. From germline, CDR1 is LNHDA and CDR2 SQIVND (reference sequence). Trimming took 1 base from V and 3 from J; bases not matched to a gene: 12. The DNA for the CDR3 is TGTGCCAGTAGTATAGTCTCGTCGGGACAGTCGTTCTACAATGAGCAGTTCTTC. Its translation: CASSIVSSGQSFYNEQFF.

V gene TRBV5-5 combines with J gene TRBJ2-3; 8 positions agree with TRBD2. V gave up 0 bases and J gave up 3 bases; unmatched junction bases: 6. The CDR3 length is 16 residues. Germline values: CDR1 SGHKS, CDR2 YYEKEE (reference sequence). The CDR3 nucleotides are TGTGCCAGCAGCTTGGTGGGTAGCGGGATAACAGATACGCAGTATTTT. This sequence encodes CASSLVGSGITDTQYF. Full variable domain (remainder filled in from reference TRBV5-5 and TRBJ2-3): DAGVTQSPTHLIKTRGQQVTLRCSPISGHKSVSWYQQVLGQGPQFIFQYYEKEERGRGNFPDRFSARQFPNYSSELNVNALLLGDSALYLCASSLVGSGITDTQYFGPGTRLTVL.

V usage is TRBV6-1 and J usage is TRBJ2-1, with TRBD1 matching 8 bases. Trimming at V came to 2 bases and at J to 7 bases, leaving 4 bases not matched to a gene. This CDR3 comprises 14 residues. The germline gives CDR1 MNHNS, CDR2 SASEGT. CDR3 loop: CASSEQGARNEQFF. The CDR3 DNA reads TGTGCCAGCAGTGAACAGGGGGCTCGGAATGAGCAGTTCTTC.

This clone came up once. V usage is TRBV7-9 and J usage is TRBJ2-1; D call uncertain. The V end was cut by 6 bases, the J end by 4 bases, with 13 bases between. The V gene's germline CDR1 is SEHNR and CDR2 FQNEAQ (reference sequence). CDR3 length: 14 residues. The CDR3 here is CASSYTQAYNEQFF. In nucleotides, the CDR3 is TGTGCCAGCAGTTACACTCAGGCTTACAATGAGCAGTTCTTC.

The V and J genes are TRBV30 and TRBJ2-3; D might be TRBD2 (6 bases). V dropped 0 bases and J dropped 6 bases, with 13 bases sitting between them. The germline gives CDR1 GTSNPN, CDR2 SVGIG (reference sequence). The CDR3 covers 14 residues. CDR3 nucleotides: TGTGCCTGGAGTGTACTCCCCGGGGGTGATACGCAGTATTTT. Translation gives CAWSVLPGGDTQYF.

The chain employs TRBV5-6 and TRBJ2-2; 9 bases line up with TRBD2. The J segment lost 0 bases and the V segment lost 7 bases, leaving 7 bases of the junction unmatched. This CDR3 region has 16 residues. CDR1 and CDR2 from the germline V gene are SGHDT and YYEEEE. CDR3 sequence: CASGKLAGSNTGELFF. As DNA, the CDR3 is TGTGCCAGCGGAAAACTAGCGGGCTCGAACACCGGGGAGCTGTTTTTT.

This sequence joins TRBV3-1 (or the pseudogene TRBV3-2) and TRBJ2-7; weak D call: TRBD1 (6 bases). CDR3 length equals 21 residues. Germline assignment: CDR1 LGHDT and CDR2 YNNKEL (reference sequence). The V and J ends lost 3 bases and 0 bases respectively, with 30 bases between them. The CDR3 nucleotides read TGTGCCAGCAGCCACATACCTTTTTCAAGTACCAGGACAGAGAGCTCCTACGAGCAGTACTTC. The encoded protein is CASSHIPFSSTRTESSYEQYF.

This chain connects TRBV21-1 to TRBJ2-1; the DNA was not used to check the table's D call, TRBD2. TRBV21-1 is recorded as a pseudogene. This CDR3 spans 23 amino acids. CDR3 nucleotide sequence: TGTGCCAGCAGCTCGACGCAATGCAGAAGGGCTAGCGGTCCGCAAAAAAGGTCGCATGAGCAGTTCTTC. Translation: CASSSTQCRRASGPQKRSHEQFF.